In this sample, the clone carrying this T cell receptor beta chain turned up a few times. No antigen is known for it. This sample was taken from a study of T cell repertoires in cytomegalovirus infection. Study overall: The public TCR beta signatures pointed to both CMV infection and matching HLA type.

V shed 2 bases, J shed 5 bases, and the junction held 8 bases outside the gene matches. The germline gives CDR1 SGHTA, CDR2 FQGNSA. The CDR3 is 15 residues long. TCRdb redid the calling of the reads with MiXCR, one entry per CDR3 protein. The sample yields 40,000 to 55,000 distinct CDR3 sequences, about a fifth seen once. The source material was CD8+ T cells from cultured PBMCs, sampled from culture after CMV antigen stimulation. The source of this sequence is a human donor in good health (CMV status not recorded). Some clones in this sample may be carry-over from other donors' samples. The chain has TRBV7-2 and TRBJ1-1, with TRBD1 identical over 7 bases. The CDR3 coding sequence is TGTGCCAGCAGCTTAATTTCCGGGACAGCAACTGAAGCTTTCTTT. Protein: CASSLISGTATEAFF.